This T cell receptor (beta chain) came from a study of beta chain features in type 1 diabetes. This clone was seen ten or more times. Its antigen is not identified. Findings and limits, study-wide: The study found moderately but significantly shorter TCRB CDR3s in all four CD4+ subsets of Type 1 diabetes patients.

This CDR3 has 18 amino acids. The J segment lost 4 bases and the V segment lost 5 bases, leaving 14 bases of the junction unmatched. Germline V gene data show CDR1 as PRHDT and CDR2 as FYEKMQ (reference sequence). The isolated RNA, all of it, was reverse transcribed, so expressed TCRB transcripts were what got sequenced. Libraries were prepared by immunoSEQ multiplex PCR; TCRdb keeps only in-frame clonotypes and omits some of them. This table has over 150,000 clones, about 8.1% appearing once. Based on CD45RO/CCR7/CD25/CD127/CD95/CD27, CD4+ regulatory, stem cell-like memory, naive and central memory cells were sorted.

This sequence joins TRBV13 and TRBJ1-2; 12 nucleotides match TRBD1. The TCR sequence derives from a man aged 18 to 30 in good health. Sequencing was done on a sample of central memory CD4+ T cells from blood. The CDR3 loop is CASSPSRDRGPVSYGYTF. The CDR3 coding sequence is TGTGCCAGCAGCCCAAGTCGGGACAGGGGGCCTGTTAGCTATGGCTACACCTTC.